This TCR beta chain was obtained from a study of cytomegalovirus exposure and HLA in healthy donors. Across the study: An earlier analysis identified 117 million unique TCR beta sequences in 150 million to 200 million T cells. Study-wide results and limits: The listing of 150 to 200 TCR beta chains classed them as cytomegalovirus-associated. Sequencing had likely introduced a cluster of highly shared sequence variants as an artifact. In a later analysis, a missense DCLRE1C variant was linked to TCR beta V- and J-gene trimming.

In its sample, this clone was seen once. Its antigen remains unknown. In the PCR, 60 Vbeta and 13 Jbeta primers were used. This table comes from immunoSEQ multiplex PCR, and its TCRdb copy is limited to in-frame clones, with some not included. The repertoire holds some 89,000 clones, with roughly 79% as singletons. Germline V gene sequence: CDR1 MRHNA, CDR2 SNTAGT. The CDR3 runs 15 residues. V gave up 3 bases and J gave up 4 bases, with 12 bases separating them. This TCR came from a woman aged 25 to 39 in good health and CMV-seronegative. Input material: PBMCs. This sequence joins TRBV6-4 and TRBJ2-2; perhaps TRBD1 as D (7 bases). The CDR3 DNA reads as TGTGCCAGCAGTGAGGAGGGGGCCAGCACCGGGGAGCTGTTTTTT. It translates to CASSEEGASTGELFF.